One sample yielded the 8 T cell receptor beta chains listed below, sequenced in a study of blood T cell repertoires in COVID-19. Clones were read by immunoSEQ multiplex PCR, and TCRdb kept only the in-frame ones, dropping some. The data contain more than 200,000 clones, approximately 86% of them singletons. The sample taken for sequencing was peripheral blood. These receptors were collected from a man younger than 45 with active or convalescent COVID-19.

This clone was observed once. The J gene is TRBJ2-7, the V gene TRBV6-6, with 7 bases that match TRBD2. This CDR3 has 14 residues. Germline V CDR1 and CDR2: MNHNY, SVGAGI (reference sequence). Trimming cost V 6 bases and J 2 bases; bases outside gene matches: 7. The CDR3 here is CASSIQRGPYEQYF. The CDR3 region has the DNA TGTGCCAGCAGCATACAGCGGGGACCCTACGAGCAGTACTTC.

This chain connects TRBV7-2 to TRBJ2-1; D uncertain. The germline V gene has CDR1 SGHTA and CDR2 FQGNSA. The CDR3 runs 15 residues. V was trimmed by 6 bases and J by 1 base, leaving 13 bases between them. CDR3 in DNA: TGTGCCAGCAGGAAAACGAAGGAGTCCTACAATGAGCAGTTCTTC. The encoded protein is CASRKTKESYNEQFF. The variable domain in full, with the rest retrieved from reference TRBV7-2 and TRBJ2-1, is GAGVSQSPSNKVTEKGKDVELRCDPISGHTALYWYRQSLGQGLEFLIYFQGNSAPDKSGLPSDRFSAERTGGSVSTLTIQRTQQEDSAVYLCASRKTKESYNEQFFGPGTRLTVL.

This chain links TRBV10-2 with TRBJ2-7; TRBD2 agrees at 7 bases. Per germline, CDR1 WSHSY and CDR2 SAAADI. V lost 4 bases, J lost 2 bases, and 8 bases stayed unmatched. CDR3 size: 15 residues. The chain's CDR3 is CASSVGAAGAYEQYF. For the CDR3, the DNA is TGCGCCAGCAGTGTAGGTGCGGCGGGGGCCTACGAGCAGTACTTC.

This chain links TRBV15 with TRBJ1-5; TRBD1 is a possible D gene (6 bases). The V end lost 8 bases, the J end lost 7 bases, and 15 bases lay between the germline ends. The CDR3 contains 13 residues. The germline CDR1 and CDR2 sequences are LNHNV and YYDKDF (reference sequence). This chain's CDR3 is CATDPDSGQPQHF. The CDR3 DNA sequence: TGTGCCACCGACCCGGACAGCGGCCAGCCCCAGCATTTT.

CDR3: CATSGPSAGQETQYF. Written as DNA, the CDR3 is TGTGCCACCAGTGGCCCTTCAGCGGGCCAAGAGACCCAGTACTTC. V and J are TRBV24-1 and TRBJ2-5, with TRBD2 as a possible D gene (6 bases). The CDR3 covers 15 residues. V lost 5 bases and J lost 1, with 13 bases in between. Looked up from germline, CDR1 is KGHDR and CDR2 is SFDVKD.

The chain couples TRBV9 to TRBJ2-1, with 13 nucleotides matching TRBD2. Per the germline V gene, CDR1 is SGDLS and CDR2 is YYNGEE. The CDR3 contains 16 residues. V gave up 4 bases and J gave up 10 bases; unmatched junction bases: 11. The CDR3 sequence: CASSPPTSGGFWEQFF. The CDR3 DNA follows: TGTGCCAGCAGCCCACCGACTAGCGGGGGGTTTTGGGAGCAGTTCTTC.

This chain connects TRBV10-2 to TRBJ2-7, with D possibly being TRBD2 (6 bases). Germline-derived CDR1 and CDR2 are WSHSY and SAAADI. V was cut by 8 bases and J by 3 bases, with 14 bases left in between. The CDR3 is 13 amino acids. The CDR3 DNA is TGCGCCAGCCTGGATCGGGGGAGCTACGAGCAGTACTTC. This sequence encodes CASLDRGSYEQYF.

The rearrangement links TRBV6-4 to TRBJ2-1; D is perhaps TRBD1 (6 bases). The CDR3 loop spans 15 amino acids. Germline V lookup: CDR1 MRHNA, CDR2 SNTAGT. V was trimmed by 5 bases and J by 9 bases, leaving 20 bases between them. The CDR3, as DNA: TGTGCCAGCAGTCTAGAATGGGGACATGGGAGTGAGCAGTTCTTC. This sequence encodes CASSLEWGHGSEQFF.